The 4 T cell receptor beta chains given below trace back to one sample, sequenced in a study of blood T cell repertoires in COVID-19. TCRdb's copy holds only in-frame clones and misses some; the assay was immunoSEQ multiplex PCR. This table has a few hundred thousand clones, under 85% appearing once. Sequencing was done on a sample of PBMCs or T cells enriched from blood (not recorded which). These receptors came from a woman aged 50 to 60 who had recovered from COVID-19.

This rearrangement joins TRBV5-1 to TRBJ2-7; D is perhaps TRBD1 (5 bases). The CDR3 length is 14 residues. CDR1 SGHRS and CDR2 YFSETQ come from the germline V gene. Trimming shortened V by 1 base and J by 2 bases, and 10 bases separated the two germline ends. This CDR3 reads CASSLQGWAYEQYF. CDR3 in DNA: TGCGCCAGCAGCTTGCAGGGTTGGGCCTACGAGCAGTACTTC.

The J gene is TRBJ2-7, the V gene TRBV12-3 or TRBV12-4; D unresolved. Trimming stripped 2 bases from V and 3 bases from J, with 5 bases between. The CDR3 is made up of 12 amino acids. The CDR3 is CASSLKLYEQYF. The CDR3, as DNA: TGTGCCAGCAGTTTAAAGCTCTACGAGCAGTACTTC.

The chain carries TRBV30 and TRBJ1-1, with D maybe TRBD1 (6 bases). Germline V CDR1 and CDR2: GTSNPN, SVGIG (reference sequence). CDR3 size: 13 residues. The germline V and J ends were trimmed by 4 bases and 1 base, with 10 bases remaining between them. CDR3: CAWKDRGNTEAFF. For the CDR3, the DNA is TGTGCCTGGAAGGACAGAGGGAACACTGAAGCTTTCTTT.

J is TRBJ1-2 and V is TRBV20-1; possible D gene TRBD1, 6 bases. Between the trimmed V and J ends, which lost 6 bases and 8 bases, there was a span of 13 bases. This CDR3 contains 11 residues. Germline CDR1 DFQATT, CDR2 SNEGSKA (reference sequence). The CDR3 DNA reads as TGCAGTGCCCAGGGACATTTCGGCTACACCTTC. This encodes CSAQGHFGYTF.